The clone carrying this T cell receptor beta chain has just a few counts. Its antigen is still unknown. The CDR3 spans 15 residues. CDR1 and CDR2 (germline): SGHVS, FNYEAQ. V lost 1 base, J lost 8 bases, and 14 bases lay in between. The data belong to a study of immune heterogeneity within non-small cell lung tumors. General observations from the study: Local tumor mutational burden, with an R of around 0.35, correlated moderately but significantly with local T-cell clonality. Each patient's tumor sites shared recurring identical dominant CDR3 beta clonotypes, and individual sites also carried their own high-frequency clones.

TCR beta CDR3 was amplified by multiplex PCR, first round around 9 cycles, 32 V and 13 J primers. One entry per CDR3 protein, called by TCRdb with MiXCR from the multiplex PCR reads. The table shows around 12,000 distinct CDR3 sequences, with around 21% occurring only once. As template, the study used bulk tumor genomic DNA at roughly 550 ng per sample. While surgery was under way, several biopsies spaced far apart were taken per primary tumor. The study cohort was described as untreated, and its members had newly diagnosed non-small cell lung cancer. They went on to have curative surgery. This receptor was obtained from a man in his fifties or sixties with non-small cell lung cancer. The chain has TRBV7-6 and TRBJ1-4, with D possibly matching TRBD1 (5 bases). Sequencing used lung tumor tissue. CDR3 in DNA: TGTGCCAGCAGCTTAGTGACCGGGACGCGCGAAAAACTGTTTTTT. Translation gives CASSLVTGTREKLFF.